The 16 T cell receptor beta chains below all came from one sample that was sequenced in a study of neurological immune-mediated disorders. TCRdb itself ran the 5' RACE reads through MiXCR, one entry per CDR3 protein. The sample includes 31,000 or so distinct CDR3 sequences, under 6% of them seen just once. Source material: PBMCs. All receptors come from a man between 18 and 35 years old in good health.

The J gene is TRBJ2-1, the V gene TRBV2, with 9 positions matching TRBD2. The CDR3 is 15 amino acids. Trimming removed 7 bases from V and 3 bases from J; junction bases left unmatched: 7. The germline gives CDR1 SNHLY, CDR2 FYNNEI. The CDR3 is CASTFQRGVYNEQFF. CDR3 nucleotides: TGTGCCAGCACATTTCAGCGGGGGGTCTACAATGAGCAGTTCTTC.

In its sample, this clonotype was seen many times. CDR3 in amino acids: CASSLTGDSYEQYF. The CDR3 DNA is TGTGCCAGCAGTTTAACCGGCGACTCCTACGAGCAGTACTTC. The V gene is TRBV28, the J gene TRBJ2-7; no clear D. The CDR3 runs to 14 residues. V dropped 2 bases and J dropped 0 bases, with 8 bases sitting between them. Germline V gene data show CDR1 as MDHEN and CDR2 as SYDVKM.

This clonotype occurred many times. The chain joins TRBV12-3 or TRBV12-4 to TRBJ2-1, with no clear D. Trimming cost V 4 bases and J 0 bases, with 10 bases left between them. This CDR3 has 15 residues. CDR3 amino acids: CASSYYQRSYNEQFF. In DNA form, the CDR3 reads TGTGCCAGCAGTTACTACCAACGCTCCTACAATGAGCAGTTCTTC.

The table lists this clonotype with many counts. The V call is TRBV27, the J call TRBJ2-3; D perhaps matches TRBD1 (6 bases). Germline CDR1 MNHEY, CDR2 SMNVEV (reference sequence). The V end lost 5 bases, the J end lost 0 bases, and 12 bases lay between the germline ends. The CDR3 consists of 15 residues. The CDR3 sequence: CASSVIRGSTDTQYF. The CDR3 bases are TGTGCCAGCAGTGTCATTAGGGGGAGCACAGATACGCAGTATTTT.

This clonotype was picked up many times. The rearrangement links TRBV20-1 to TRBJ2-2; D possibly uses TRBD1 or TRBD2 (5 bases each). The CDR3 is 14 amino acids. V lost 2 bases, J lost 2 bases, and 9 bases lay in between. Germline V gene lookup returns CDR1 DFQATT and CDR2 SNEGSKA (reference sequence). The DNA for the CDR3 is TGCAGTGCTAGACCGGGACGAAACACCGGGGAGCTGTTTTTT. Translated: CSARPGRNTGELFF.

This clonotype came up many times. The CDR3 reads CASRPNWATDTQYF. CDR3 coding DNA: TGCGCCAGCCGCCCTAATTGGGCCACAGATACGCAGTATTTT. The rearrangement uses TRBV5-1 and TRBJ2-3; no reliable D call. The CDR3 extends over 14 amino acids. Trimming shortened V by 7 bases and J by 2 bases, and 14 bases separated the two germline ends. CDR1 is SGHRS, CDR2 YFSETQ, per germline. Drawing the rest from reference TRBV5-1 and TRBJ2-3, the complete variable domain is KAGVTQTPRYLIKTRGQQVTLSCSPISGHRSVSWYQQTPGQGLQFLFEYFSETQRNKGNFPGRFSGRQFSNSRSEMNVSTLELGDSALYLCASRPNWATDTQYFGPGTRLTVL.

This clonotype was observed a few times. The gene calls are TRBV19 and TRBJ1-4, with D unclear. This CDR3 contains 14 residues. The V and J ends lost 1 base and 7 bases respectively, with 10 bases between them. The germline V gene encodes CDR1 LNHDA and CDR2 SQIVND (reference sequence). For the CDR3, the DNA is TGTGCCAGTAGTATAGCACAGAATGGTGAAAAACTGTTTTTT. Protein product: CASSIAQNGEKLFF.

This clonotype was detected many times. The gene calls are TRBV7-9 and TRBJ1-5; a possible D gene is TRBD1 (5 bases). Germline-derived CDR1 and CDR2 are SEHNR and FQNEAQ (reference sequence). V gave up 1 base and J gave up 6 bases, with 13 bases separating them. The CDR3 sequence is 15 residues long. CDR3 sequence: CASSLGPRRGQPQHF. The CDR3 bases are TGTGCCAGCAGCTTAGGGCCTAGAAGGGGTCAGCCCCAGCATTTT.

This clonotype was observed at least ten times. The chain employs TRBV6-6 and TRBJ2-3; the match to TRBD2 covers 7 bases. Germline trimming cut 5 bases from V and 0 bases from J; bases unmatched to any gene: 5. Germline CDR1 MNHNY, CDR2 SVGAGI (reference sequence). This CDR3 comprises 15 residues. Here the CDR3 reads CASSPSGQSTDTQYF. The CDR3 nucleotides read TGTGCCAGCAGTCCTAGCGGACAAAGCACAGATACGCAGTATTTT.

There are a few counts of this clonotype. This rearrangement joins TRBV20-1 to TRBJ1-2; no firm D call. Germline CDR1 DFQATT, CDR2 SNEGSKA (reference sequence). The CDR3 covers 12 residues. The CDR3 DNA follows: TGCAGCGCCTTTGAGACTAACTATGGCTACACCTTC. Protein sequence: CSAFETNYGYTF.

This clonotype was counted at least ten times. In DNA, the CDR3 is TGCGCCAGCGCGGCCGAGGGCCAGGTAGGCAATGAGCAGTTCTTC. Its protein product is CASAAEGQVGNEQFF. The V call is TRBV4-1, the J call TRBJ2-1; D possibly corresponds to TRBD2 (5 bases). The CDR3 covers 15 residues. Germline values: CDR1 MGHRA, CDR2 YSYEKL. Trimming removed 8 bases at V and 6 bases at J, with 20 bases between.

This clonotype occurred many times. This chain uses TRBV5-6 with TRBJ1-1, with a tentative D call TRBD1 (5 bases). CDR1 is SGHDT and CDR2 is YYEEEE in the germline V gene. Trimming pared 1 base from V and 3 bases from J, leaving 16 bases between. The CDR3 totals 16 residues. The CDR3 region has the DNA TGTGCCAGCAGCTTGAAGGGCAGGGTGGTGGACACTGAAGCTTTCTTT. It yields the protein CASSLKGRVVDTEAFF.

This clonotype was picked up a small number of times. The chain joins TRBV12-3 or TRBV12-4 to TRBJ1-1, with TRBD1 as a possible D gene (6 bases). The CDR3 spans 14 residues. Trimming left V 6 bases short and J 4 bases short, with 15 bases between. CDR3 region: CASRLQGRGTEAFF. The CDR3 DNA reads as TGTGCCAGCAGATTACAGGGTCGCGGCACTGAAGCTTTCTTT.

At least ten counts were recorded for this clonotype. As DNA, the CDR3 is TGTGCCAGCAGCCGAGGACAGATCGAAGAGACCCAGTACTTC. Amino acids: CASSRGQIEETQYF. The rearrangement uses TRBV7-2 and TRBJ2-5, with TRBD1 as a possible D gene (6 bases). Trimming took 5 bases from V and 3 from J, leaving 13 bases between them. The CDR3 has 14 amino acids. The germline gives CDR1 SGHTA, CDR2 FQGNSA.

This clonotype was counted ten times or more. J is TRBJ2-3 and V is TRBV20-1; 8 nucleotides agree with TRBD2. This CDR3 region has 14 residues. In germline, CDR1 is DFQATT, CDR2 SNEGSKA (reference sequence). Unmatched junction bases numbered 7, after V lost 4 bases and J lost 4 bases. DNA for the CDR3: TGCAGTGCTATCGACCCGGGAGGGGCAGATACGCAGTATTTT. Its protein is CSAIDPGGADTQYF.

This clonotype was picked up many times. The CDR3 nucleotides are TGTGCCAGCGCGGGACAGGGGAGGACCGGGGAGCTGTTTTTT. Its protein is CASAGQGRTGELFF. J is TRBJ2-2 and V is TRBV18, with 10 bases fitting TRBD1. The CDR3 sequence is 14 residues long. V lost 8 bases and J lost 5; bases outside the gene matches: 5. Germline CDR1 KGHSH, CDR2 LQKENI.